Sequencing of this T cell receptor (beta chain) was carried out in a study of cytomegalovirus exposure and HLA in healthy donors (dated by TCRdb to between 2016 and 2019). For the study in its entirety: An earlier analysis of about 560 of the donors reported 276 Gb of sequence data and 100 million to 120 million unique TCR beta sequences obtained from about 200 million T cells. The study profiled the T cell repertoires of 500 to 800 subjects by immunosequencing and related them to cytomegalovirus serostatus. Among approximately 370 genotyped donors of the cohort, an average of roughly 230,000 unique TCR beta nucleotide sequences was sequenced per donor, of which about 19% were non-productive. Both class I and class II loci were covered by HLA typing, at four-digit resolution. In a later analysis, previously published TCR beta repertoires from some 640 donors were re-analyzed and high-resolution HLA genotyping was added so that TCR occurrence patterns could be studied. Rather than using new phenotypic data, the later analysis identified candidate immune exposures from TCR beta sequences and from how often those sequences occurred across donors. Genome-wide SNP genotypes for about three fifths of the roughly 670 donors were used in a later genetic analysis, which treated that subset as a discovery cohort. Of the approximately 370 genotyped donors, less than 85% were placed in the genetic ancestry cluster associated with self-reported Caucasian donors. Four to six DR-DQ haplotypes were handled as single units for association and clustering, since linkage in the cohort was strong. Typing coverage varied by locus: 629-630 donors for A, B, C, DRB1 and DQB1; approximately 500 for DQA1; more than 600 for DPA1; approximately 450 for DPB1. Donor age, sex, ethnicity and CMV serostatus were collected together with the repertoire data. Roughly 300 gigabases of sequencing data and around 88 million unique TCR sequences made up an early release that covered approximately 650 HLA-typed donors. To predict cytomegalovirus infection status, the study brought together high-throughput TCR immunosequencing, statistical association of individual TCRs with disease status, and machine learning. An earlier analysis of 500 to 650 of the donors applied high-throughput TCR beta sequencing to assess whether each TCR beta V gene segment acted as functional or pseudogenic. In addition to the first cohort of 666 subjects, a separate validation cohort of under 150 different subjects was used. The study was designed to test whether signatures of past pathogen exposure could be identified by cataloging public T cell receptors. All discovery cohort repertoires had been generated on a single sequencing platform.

As encoded in the germline V gene, CDR1 is LGHNA while CDR2 is YNFKEQ. The CDR3 goes from the cysteine to the phenylalanine over 14 residues. CDR3 DNA is the only sequence kept; it has 42 bases, read in frame from the first base. Trimmed from V: 4 bases; trimmed from J: 5 bases; junction bases lacking a gene match: 7. General findings and caveats noted by the study authors: Presence/absence analyses assumed roughly uniform sequencing depth across donors, an assumption that may not hold. An earlier analysis of roughly 570 of the donors showed that most TCR beta V segments appeared in productive rearrangements either about 87% or about 30% of the time, which broadly matched IMGT annotations. The study gave a list of 150 to 200 TCR beta chains associated with cytomegalovirus. The classifier was reported to diagnose cytomegalovirus status with high specificity and sensitivity in both the original and validation cohorts. In vitro tests confirmed that three of the cytomegalovirus-associated TCR beta chains recognize cytomegalovirus antigens. A later analysis found that most CMV-associated TCR beta chains appeared HLA-restricted, with HLA associations seemingly driven largely by CMV exposure. CMV serostatus was the only immune exposure information available for the cohort. The sequencing pipeline was judged likely to have produced a cluster of highly shared sequence variants as a technical artifact. Because some donors lacked HLA typing at each locus, the association tests relied only on the typed subset. It was suggested by the authors that the approach could potentially be generalized to other disease states and immunological phenotypes. A further reported finding was that TCR beta sequences accurately predicted the HLA-A and HLA-B alleles for most subjects in the first cohort. According to a later genetic analysis, donors in an Asian-associated ancestry cluster had fewer N-insertions in productive TCRs than the approximately 630-donor mean. A later genetic analysis associated a missense DCLRE1C variant with V-gene and J-gene trimming of TCR beta chains, and an independent cohort replicated the association. Some IMGT-functional V segments, including TRBV6-2 and TRBV6-3, could not be told apart with the 87-base-pair reads, so those segments were excluded. In a later analysis, HLA-associated TCR beta chains were found to be more clonally expanded and to have lower generation probabilities than equally common non-associated chains. Specific HLA alleles were associated with 18,000 or so TCR beta sequences at a false discovery rate of 0.05 in a later analysis. Assigning TCR associations to individual alleles was difficult when HLA alleles, especially DR and DQ, strongly co-occurred. Because counts were too low, fewer than 20 rarely observed V segments, including chromosome 9 orphons, were excluded from the earlier analysis of 587 of the donors. In a later analysis, TCR association rates were found to vary across HLA loci, with the most associated TCRs seen for DRB1 alleles and the fewest for HLA-C alleles. According to a later analysis, parvovirus B19, influenza, CMV and Epstein-Barr virus appeared linked to several top co-occurrence clusters. Linkage disequilibrium might explain the correlated functional status among segregating V segments, but an unknown experimental factor could not be excluded. The cohort was sequenced for TCR beta chains only, and without alpha or paired-chain data the features that could be detected were limited. Most TCR sequences were seen in very few donors, while some public TCRs were found in many individuals.

Worth noting for this clone: Its antigen has not been determined. One base away there is no much larger clone; base qualities are not given.

In total, 630 or so healthy bone marrow donors made up the cohort. At the time of sampling, every cohort member was nominally healthy, though immune exposures that went unrecorded were likely present. The donor tested CMV seronegative and was one of the 352 seronegative cohort members. Every donor gave a peripheral blood sample, and the peripheral blood mononuclear cells from that sample were used for TCR beta sequencing. Genomic DNA was extracted from the blood cell samples with the Qiagen DNeasy Blood Extraction Kit. Library preparation employed the immunoSEQ multiplex PCR assay. The multiplex PCR relied on a mix of 60 forward primers for TCR Vbeta segments and 13 reverse primers for TCR Jbeta segments. Amplification of the CDR3 region of rearranged TCR beta genes was performed with a multiplex PCR assay on genomic DNA. On the Illumina HiSeq System, the amplified TCR beta libraries were sequenced as 87-base-pair reads. Per the authors' processing: Across the 700 or so repertoires, a later analysis counted some 81 million unique TCR beta chains, about 10 million of which were shared by at least two donors. To remove PCR and sequencing errors, raw reads were error-corrected and collapsed into unique sequences using a nearest-neighbor algorithm that merged closely related sequences. To assign V, D and J gene segments, CDR3 sequences were aligned to IMGT reference sequences. For a sequence to be retained, a match of at least six nucleotides to both a V gene segment and a J gene segment was required. Rearrangements were classified as productive when the CDR3 lacked stop codons and remained in frame with V and J, and all other rearrangements were classified as non-productive. CDR3 was defined by IMGT convention, running from the second conserved V-encoded cysteine to the conserved J-encoded phenylalanine. The earlier analysis of about 610 of the donors excluded any sequence lacking an unambiguous match to a single V gene segment. An earlier analysis of a few hundred of the donors classified V segments as functional when productive rearrangements were above 56.7% and as segregating when the standard deviation between donors was above 5%. A statistical classification framework was built for diagnosing cytomegalovirus status from the catalog of TCR beta chain sequences. In a later analysis, V and J genes were assigned by comparing TCR nucleotide sequences against IMGT/GENE-DB human TR gene sequences. A later analysis assigned CDR3 sequences and most-parsimonious VDJ recombination scenarios with the TCRdist pipeline. A later analysis defined each TCR beta chain by its CDR3 amino acid sequence plus V-gene family, and excluded reads lacking a unique V-gene family. To address suspected cross-contamination and a sequencing artifact, a later analysis removed a few hundred highly shared, low-generation-probability nucleotide sequences. In a later analysis, a clonal expansion index for each public chain was calculated from normalized within-repertoire ranks of inferred template counts. In a later analysis, generation probabilities were computed with a VDJ recombination model fitted to out-of-frame rearrangements, and the resulting probabilities were checked against IGoR. In a later analysis, TCR-TCR, TCR-HLA and TCR-CMV co-occurrence was scored with hypergeometric tests, and a repertoire-size bias correction was applied to TCR pairs. In a later analysis, false discovery rates were estimated by permuting HLA or CMV assignments 20 times. In a later analysis, co-occurring TCRs were grouped using DBSCAN, and TCRdist sequence similarity was added for clustering within HLA-allele-positive subsets. For co-occurrence clustering, repertoires with fewer than 30,000 or more than 120,000 public chains were excluded, along with several repertoires with anomalous nucleotide sharing. TCRdb limited this immuneACCESS table to in-frame rearrangements with V and J called. A share of clones is missing; checked studies link under half to unresolved V genes, and the rest is unexplained. From that table come the V and J calls and clone size; the DNA was used to work out D and trimming. This sample gives some 110,000 clones in total; 75% to 85% of them show up just once. 5% to 6.5% of the sample is in the top ten clones.

The receptor was isolated from a man between 18 and 35 years old in good health and CMV-seronegative. The sample comprised PBMCs. The sequence links TRBV4-2 to TRBJ1-1; 7 central bases correspond to TRBD1. The nucleotides are TGTGCCAGCAGCCCCTACAGGGGCAGGACTGAAGCTTTCTTT. It codes for CASSPYRGRTEAFF.